This entry concerns a single T cell receptor beta chain. Clones were read by immunoSEQ multiplex PCR, and TCRdb kept only the in-frame ones, dropping some. Of a few hundred thousand clones in the sample, around 90% were seen once. The participants were between roughly 18 and 89 years old and came from some 23 US areas. Participants were placed into cohorts based on the clinical history they reported. Among Cohort 3 donors, those recovered had two negative PCRs, clearance, or symptom resolution. This record belongs to a study of blood T cell repertoires in COVID-19. The wider study: The samples span acute and convalescent COVID-19 from the United States, Italy and Spain.

The sequencing sample was made of PBMCs or T cells enriched from blood (not recorded which). The sequence was obtained from a man younger than 35 who had recovered from COVID-19.

CDR3 DNA sequence: TGTGCCACCGGCGACAGGTTGAACACTGAAGCTTTCTTT. It is translated as CATGDRLNTEAFF. The chain recombines TRBV2 with TRBJ1-1, with D maybe TRBD1 (6 bases). This CDR3 has 13 residues. V lost 10 bases and J lost 0, with 12 bases in between. Germline V CDR1 and CDR2: SNHLY, FYNNEI.